This T cell receptor beta chain was recorded in a study of T cell responses to AZD1222 COVID-19 vaccine. Study-level findings and limits: Close to half of all spike-specific TCRs reportedly target regions of the variants that are unmutated.

CDR3 length: 16 amino acids. Trimming removed 2 bases from V and 3 bases from J; junction bases left unmatched: 6. Germline CDR1 is SGHKS and CDR2 is YYEKEE (reference sequence). The repertoire was sequenced with immunoSEQ multiplex PCR; TCRdb's copy has only in-frame clones and lacks some. Seen here are some 100,000 clones, 80% to 95% observed once, and the top ten hold under 3.5%. Note on this clone: What it binds is not known.

The chain joins TRBV5-5 to TRBJ2-1; 9 bases fit TRBD2. This TCR was recovered from an adult who received the AZD1222 COVID-19 vaccine. The sample consisted of peripheral blood, taken 28 days after the second AZD1222 dose. The CDR3 loop is CASSFLPSGDYNEQFF. DNA of the CDR3: TGTGCCAGCAGCTTCTTACCTAGCGGGGACTACAATGAGCAGTTCTTC.